Sequencing of this T cell receptor beta chain was carried out in a study of shared clonotypes between healthy human individuals. Study at large: A donor's plate count was three for CD4 naive and three for CD4 memory; CD8 naive had two and CD8 memory one.

Sequencing used immunoSEQ multiplex PCR; TCRdb keeps in-frame clones, though not all of them. The top ten hold around 1.8% of the sample, which has about 710,000 clones, about two thirds seen once. The donors, all of them Caucasian adults, lived in Nashville, Tennessee. Broader study findings: Investigators collected only blood, and repertoires in tissues likely differ.

Of note for this clone: Its antigen remains unknown.

V lost 0 bases to trimming and J lost 2 bases, with 8 bases between them. The CDR3 runs to 15 residues. Germline CDR1 is SGHRS and CDR2 is YFSETQ. The TCR was taken from a woman aged 25-40 years in good health. Material: memory CD4+ T cells sorted from blood. Subset given: CD45RA-negative fraction. This chain connects TRBV5-1 to TRBJ2-2; D is possibly TRBD2 (5 bases). DNA of the CDR3: TGCGCCAGCAGCTTGGCGGGGATCAACACCGGGGAGCTGTTTTTT. Encoded protein: CASSLAGINTGELFF.